This section outlines one TCR beta chain sequence together with its context. These data come from a study of beta chain features in type 1 diabetes. Expressed TCRB transcripts got sequenced, as all isolated RNA was reverse transcribed. Only in-frame clones appear in the TCRdb table, and some are missing; sequencing was by immunoSEQ multiplex PCR. Here the sample spans about 360,000 clones, approximately 12% being singletons. What was sequenced was naive CD4+ T cells from blood. This TCR came from a man aged 18 to 35 in good health.

The DNA for the CDR3 is TGTGCCAGCAGTTCCTGGACAGGGGGGAAGGGTCACTATGGCTACACCTTC. It translates to CASSSWTGGKGHYGYTF. J is TRBJ1-2 and V is TRBV27; 10 nucleotides align to TRBD1. CDR1 and CDR2 from the germline V gene are MNHEY and SMNVEV (reference sequence). V dropped 4 bases and J dropped 3; count of bases not matched to a gene: 11. CDR3 length equals 17 residues.